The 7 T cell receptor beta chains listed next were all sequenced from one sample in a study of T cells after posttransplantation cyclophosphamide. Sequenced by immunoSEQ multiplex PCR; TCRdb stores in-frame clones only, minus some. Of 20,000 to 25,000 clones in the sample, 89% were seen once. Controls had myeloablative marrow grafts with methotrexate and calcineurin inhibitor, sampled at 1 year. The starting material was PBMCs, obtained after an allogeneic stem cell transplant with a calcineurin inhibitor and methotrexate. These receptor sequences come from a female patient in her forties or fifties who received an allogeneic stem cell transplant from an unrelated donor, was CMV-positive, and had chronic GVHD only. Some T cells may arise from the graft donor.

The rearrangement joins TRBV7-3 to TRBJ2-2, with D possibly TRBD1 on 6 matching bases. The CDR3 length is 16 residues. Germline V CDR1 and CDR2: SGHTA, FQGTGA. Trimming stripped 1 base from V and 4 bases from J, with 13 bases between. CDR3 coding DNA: TGTGCCAGCAGCTTAAGGGCAGGGGCACGCACCGGGGAGCTGTTTTTT. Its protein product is CASSLRAGARTGELFF.

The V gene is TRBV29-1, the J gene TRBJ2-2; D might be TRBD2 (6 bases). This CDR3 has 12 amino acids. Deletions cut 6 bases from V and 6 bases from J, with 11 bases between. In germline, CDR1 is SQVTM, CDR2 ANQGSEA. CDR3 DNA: TGCAGCGTCTTGACGGGAGCCGGGGAGCTGTTTTTT. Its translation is CSVLTGAGELFF.

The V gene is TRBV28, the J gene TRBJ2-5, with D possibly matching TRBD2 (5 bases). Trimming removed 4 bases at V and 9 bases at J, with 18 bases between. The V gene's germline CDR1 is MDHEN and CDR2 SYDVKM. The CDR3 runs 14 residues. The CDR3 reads CASSSPSRHTAQYF. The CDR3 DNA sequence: TGTGCCAGCAGTTCCCCTAGCCGGCATACGGCCCAGTACTTC.

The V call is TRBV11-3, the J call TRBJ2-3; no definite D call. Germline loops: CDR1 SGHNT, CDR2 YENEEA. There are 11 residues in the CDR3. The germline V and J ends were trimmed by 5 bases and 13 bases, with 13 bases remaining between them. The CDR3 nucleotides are TGTGCCAGCAGCCACCTTAGAGGAGAGTATTTT. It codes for CASSHLRGEYF.

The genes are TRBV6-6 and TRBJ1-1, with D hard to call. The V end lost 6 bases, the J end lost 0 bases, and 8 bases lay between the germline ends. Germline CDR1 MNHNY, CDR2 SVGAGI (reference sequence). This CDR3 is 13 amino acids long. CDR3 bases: TGTGCCAGCAGCCATGCGGTGAACACTGAAGCTTTCTTT. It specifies CASSHAVNTEAFF.

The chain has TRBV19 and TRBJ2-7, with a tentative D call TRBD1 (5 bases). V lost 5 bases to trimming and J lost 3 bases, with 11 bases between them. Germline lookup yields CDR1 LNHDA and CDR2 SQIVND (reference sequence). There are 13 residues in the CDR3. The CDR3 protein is CASSPGHDYEQYF. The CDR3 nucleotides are TGTGCCAGTAGTCCTGGACACGACTACGAGCAGTACTTC.

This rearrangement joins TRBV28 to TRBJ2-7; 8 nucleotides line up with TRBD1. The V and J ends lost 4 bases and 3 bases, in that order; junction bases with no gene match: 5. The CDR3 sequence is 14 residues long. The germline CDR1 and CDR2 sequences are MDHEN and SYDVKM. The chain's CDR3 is CASSSWTGSYEQYF. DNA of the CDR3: TGTGCCAGCAGTTCTTGGACAGGGAGCTACGAGCAGTACTTC.